This entry lists 27 T cell receptor beta chains sequenced from one sample in a study of cytomegalovirus exposure and HLA in healthy donors. PCR employed 60 Vbeta and 13 Jbeta primers. Sequencing used immunoSEQ multiplex PCR; TCRdb keeps in-frame clones, though not all of them. The sample includes 90,000 to 120,000 clones, about 80% of them seen just once. Sequenced sample: PBMCs. The source is a female donor in good health and CMV-seropositive.

This clone has only one observation. V usage is TRBV11-2 and J usage is TRBJ2-7; 9 bases agree with TRBD1. V lost 4 bases to trimming and J lost 0 bases; unmatched junction nucleotides: 7. The CDR3 is made up of 16 amino acids. Germline V gives CDR1 SGHAT, CDR2 FQNNGV. CDR3 sequence (DNA): TGTGCCAGCAGCTCACCCGGACAGGGGAGCTCCTACGAGCAGTACTTC. As protein: CASSSPGQGSSYEQYF.

This chain links TRBV6-1 with TRBJ1-5; TRBD1 matches 9 bases. The V gene's germline CDR1 is MNHNS and CDR2 SASEGT. CDR3 length: 14 amino acids. The V gene end was trimmed by 3 bases and the J gene end by 5 bases; junction bases not matched to a gene: 2. Written as DNA, the CDR3 is TGTGCCAGCAGTGAGACAGGGGGATATCAGCCCCAGCATTTT. Protein: CASSETGGYQPQHF.

The V and J genes are TRBV6-1 and TRBJ2-5, with D perhaps TRBD2 (7 bases). The CDR3 consists of 15 residues. CDR1 and CDR2 from the germline V gene are MNHNS and SASEGT. Trimming removed 1 base from V and 7 bases from J, with 16 bases in between. The DNA for the CDR3 is TGTGCCAGCAGTGAAGAGGGGGGGGGCGCGGGGACCCAGTACTTC. The encoded protein is CASSEEGGGAGTQYF.

The rearrangement links TRBV9 to TRBJ2-7; the match to TRBD1 covers 9 bases. The CDR3 is 15 residues long. V shed 0 bases and J 5 bases; nucleotides not matched to a gene: 6. The germline gives CDR1 SGDLS, CDR2 YYNGEE. The CDR3 sequence: CASSVGGQGFDEQYF. As DNA, the CDR3 is TGTGCCAGCAGCGTAGGGGGACAGGGATTTGACGAGCAGTACTTC. The full variable domain, completed using reference TRBV9 and TRBJ2-7, is DSGVTQTPKHLITATGQRVTLRCSPRSGDLSVYWYQQSLDQGLQFLIQYYNGEERAKGNILERFSAQQFPDLHSELNLSSLELGDSALYFCASSVGGQGFDEQYFGPGTRLTVT.

The J gene is TRBJ2-2, the V gene TRBV5-1, with 7 bases lining up with TRBD2. The junction had 10 bases not matched to a gene; V was cut back by 5 bases and J by 3 bases. The V gene's germline CDR1 is SGHRS and CDR2 YFSETQ. The CDR3 runs to 16 residues. The CDR3 DNA reads TGCGCCAGCAGTAGTAGGCTAGCGGCATACACCGGGGAGCTGTTTTTT. Translating gives CASSSRLAAYTGELFF.

The chain joins TRBV13 to TRBJ2-2, with 7 bases fitting TRBD1. The tail of the sequence fits TRBJ1-3 better, so the J call may be wrong. This CDR3 spans 16 amino acids. The V gene's germline CDR1 is PRHDT and CDR2 FYEKMQ (reference sequence). CDR3: CASSLEGANSGNTIYF. The CDR3 DNA is TGTGCCAGCAGCTTAGAGGGGGCAAACTCTGGAAACACCATATATTTT.

This chain connects TRBV6-5 to TRBJ1-4; the match to TRBD1 covers 7 bases. The CDR3 has 15 residues. Germline values: CDR1 MNHEY, CDR2 SVGAGI. The V gene end was trimmed by 3 bases and the J gene end by 3 bases; junction bases not matched to a gene: 4. Here the CDR3 DNA reads TGTGCCAGCAGTTATTCGGGACAGCCTAATGAAAAACTGTTTTTT. Its protein product is CASSYSGQPNEKLFF.

CDR3 sequence reads: CASSGFSRGSDNEQFF. The DNA for the CDR3 is TGTGCCAGCAGTGGTTTTAGTAGGGGATCGGACAATGAGCAGTTCTTC. V and J are TRBV25-1 and TRBJ2-1; possible D gene TRBD1, 5 bases. V dropped 4 bases and J dropped 5 bases, with 18 bases sitting between them. The CDR3 is 16 amino acids. The V gene's germline CDR1 is MGHDK and CDR2 SYGVNS.

V and J are TRBV6-1 and TRBJ1-5; D is unresolved. The CDR3 is 15 residues long. Deletions cut 3 bases from V and 1 base from J, with 10 bases between. The germline CDR1 and CDR2 sequences are MNHNS and SASEGT. The CDR3 nucleotides read TGTGCCAGCAGTGAGCAGTCTCCGAGCAATCAGCCCCAGCATTTT. Its translation is CASSEQSPSNQPQHF.

The CDR3 reads CASSATGGGDTQYF. In DNA, the CDR3 is TGTGCCAGCAGTGCGACAGGGGGTGGAGATACGCAGTATTTT. This chain links TRBV2 with TRBJ2-3; 9 bases agree with TRBD1. Trimming at V came to 4 bases and at J to 5 bases, leaving 4 bases not matched to a gene. Germline-derived CDR1 and CDR2 are SNHLY and FYNNEI. The CDR3 spans 14 residues.

The rearrangement joins TRBV7-8 to TRBJ1-1; a weak D match, TRBD1 (5 bases). The CDR3 consists of 15 residues. V was shortened by 4 bases and J by 1 base, with 13 bases between the two germline ends. Germline assignment: CDR1 SGHVS and CDR2 FQNEAQ. CDR3 DNA sequence: TGTGCCAGCAGCTACGGTCGGGGGGGGAACACTGAAGCTTTCTTT. This sequence encodes CASSYGRGGNTEAFF.

This chain joins TRBV30 and TRBJ1-3; D gene unclear. Trimming stripped 1 base from V and 6 bases from J, with 4 bases between. The length of the CDR3 is 11 residues. Germline V gene lookup returns CDR1 GTSNPN and CDR2 SVGIG (reference sequence). In DNA form, the CDR3 reads TGTGCCTGGAGTGGTAAAAACACCATATATTTT. This gives the protein CAWSGKNTIYF.

In its sample, this clone was seen once. V usage is TRBV6-6 and J usage is TRBJ2-7, with 9 bases identical to TRBD2. The CDR3 contains 16 residues. J lost 5 bases, V lost 2 bases, and 10 bases had no gene match. Germline lookup yields CDR1 MNHNY and CDR2 SVGAGI (reference sequence). CDR3 in DNA: TGTGCCAGCAGTTACCCCCCGGCGGGAGGGCCACACGAGCAGTACTTC. This sequence encodes CASSYPPAGGPHEQYF.

The V call is TRBV6-5, the J call TRBJ2-1; D may be TRBD2 (5 bases). From germline, CDR1 is MNHEY and CDR2 SVGAGI. This CDR3 comprises 15 residues. Deletions cut 0 bases from V and 3 bases from J, with 9 bases between. The CDR3 nucleotides read TGTGCCAGCAGTTACTCTGCGGGTCGCTACAATGAGCAGTTCTTC. Its translation is CASSYSAGRYNEQFF.

The chain employs TRBV19 and TRBJ2-1; 10 bases are shared with TRBD1. CDR3 size: 21 residues. Trimming at V came to 3 bases and at J to 0 bases, leaving 17 bases not matched to a gene. Germline lookup yields CDR1 LNHDA and CDR2 SQIVND (reference sequence). CDR3 loop: CASSIPSDRGTLSSSYNEQFF. The DNA for the CDR3 is TGTGCCAGTAGTATCCCCTCGGACAGGGGGACTCTGTCTAGCTCCTACAATGAGCAGTTCTTC.

The chain combines TRBV27 with TRBJ2-7; TRBD1 matches 10 bases. The CDR3 length is 15 residues. V trimming: 2 bases; J trimming: 5 bases; junction bases outside the gene matches: 6. CDR1 and CDR2 from the germline V gene are MNHEY and SMNVEV (reference sequence). The DNA for the CDR3 is TGTGCCAGCAGTTTAGGGGGGACAGGGGACCACGAGCAGTACTTC. This sequence encodes CASSLGGTGDHEQYF.

V is TRBV6-5 and J is TRBJ1-5, with 7 bases identical to TRBD1. The CDR3 length is 15 residues. Germline assignment: CDR1 MNHEY and CDR2 SVGAGI. J lost 5 bases, V lost 4 bases, and 8 bases had no gene match. CDR3 DNA: TGTGCCAGCAGTTTACGGGCCGGGACAGATCAGCCCCAGCATTTT. This sequence encodes CASSLRAGTDQPQHF.

V usage is TRBV5-4 and J usage is TRBJ1-3; a weak D match, TRBD1 (5 bases). Germline V gene data show CDR1 as SGHNT and CDR2 as YYREEE (reference sequence). Trimming took 0 bases from V and 0 from J, leaving 13 bases between them. The CDR3 contains 17 residues. CDR3 region: CASSLGGGWASGNTIYF. The CDR3 DNA reads as TGTGCCAGCAGCTTGGGGGGGGGTTGGGCCTCTGGAAACACCATATATTTT. Combining the CDR3 with reference TRBV5-4 and TRBJ1-3 gives the whole variable domain ETGVTQSPTHLIKTRGQQVTLRCSSQSGHNTVSWYQQALGQGPQFIFQYYREEENGRGNFPPRFSGLQFPNYSSELNVNALELDDSALYLCASSLGGGWASGNTIYFGEGSWLTVV.

The table lists this clone with a count of one. The genes are TRBV5-1 and TRBJ1-1; TRBD1 agrees at 8 bases. This CDR3 is 14 amino acids long. CDR1 and CDR2 from the germline V gene are SGHRS and YFSETQ. J was trimmed by 5 bases and V by 5 bases; bases with no gene match: 8. CDR3 sequence: CASRLQGAGTEAFF. The CDR3 coding sequence is TGCGCCAGCAGGCTTCAGGGGGCTGGGACTGAAGCTTTCTTT.

The genes are TRBV7-2 and TRBJ2-3; TRBD2 aligns across 9 bases. Germline CDR1 is SGHTA and CDR2 is FQGNSA. With V trimmed by 5 bases and J by 1 base, 7 bases remained unmatched. The CDR3 consists of 16 residues. The CDR3 spells CASSPSGGGGTDTQYF. The DNA for the CDR3 is TGTGCCAGCAGCCCCTCCGGCGGGGGGGGCACAGATACGCAGTATTTT.

The rearrangement links TRBV18 to TRBJ1-2, with a tentative D call TRBD1 (6 bases). The CDR3 has 12 amino acids. Germline V lookup: CDR1 KGHSH, CDR2 LQKENI. The V gene lost 3 bases and the J gene lost 6 bases, with 8 bases spanning the gap. CDR3 residues: CASSPKGDGYTF. The CDR3 DNA reads TGTGCCAGCTCACCTAAGGGGGATGGCTACACCTTC. The full variable domain, with the rest looked up from reference TRBV18 and TRBJ1-2, is NAGVMQNPRHLVRRRGQEARLRCSPMKGHSHVYWYRQLPEEGLKFMVYLQKENIIDESGMPKERFSAEFPKEGPSILRIQQVVRGDSAAYFCASSPKGDGYTFGSGTRLTVV.

The chain combines TRBV9 with TRBJ2-5; D may be TRBD1 (6 bases). CDR3 length equals 15 residues. Germline CDR1 reads SGDLS; CDR2 reads YYNGEE. Trimming left V 0 bases short and J 2 bases short, with 11 bases between. CDR3 in DNA: TGTGCCAGCAGCGTAGAAGGACAGCCACAAGAGACCCAGTACTTC. Amino acid sequence: CASSVEGQPQETQYF.

The chain uses TRBV10-2 and TRBJ1-6, with D uncertain. V gave up 5 bases and J gave up 9 bases, with 11 bases separating them. This CDR3 has 13 residues. In germline, CDR1 is WSHSY, CDR2 SAAADI. The CDR3 sequence is CASSRGEASPLHF. DNA for the CDR3: TGCGCCAGCAGTCGGGGAGAGGCTTCACCCCTCCACTTT.

The chain joins TRBV7-8 to TRBJ1-2; D not resolved. V lost 5 bases, J lost 8 bases, and 15 bases lay in between. This CDR3 has 13 amino acids. Germline V lookup: CDR1 SGHVS, CDR2 FQNEAQ. The CDR3 DNA follows: TGTGCCAGCAGCGCGGTCAACCCAGCGGGCTACACCTTC. This gives the protein CASSAVNPAGYTF. Based on the CDR3 plus reference TRBV7-8 and TRBJ1-2, the full variable domain is GAGVSQSPRYKVAKRGQDVALRCDPISGHVSLFWYQQALGQGPEFLTYFQNEAQLDKSGLPSDRFFAERPEGSVSTLKIQRTQQEDSAVYLCASSAVNPAGYTFGSGTRLTVV.

This chain uses TRBV5-1 with TRBJ2-7; TRBD2 matches at 9 bases. V trimming: 0 bases; J trimming: 4 bases; junction bases outside the gene matches: 5. This CDR3 region has 15 residues. Germline V gene sequence: CDR1 SGHRS, CDR2 YFSETQ. Here the CDR3 DNA reads TGCGCCAGCAGCTTGGGCGGGACTAGCCGGTACGAGCAGTACTTC. Protein product: CASSLGGTSRYEQYF.

The chain uses TRBV15 and TRBJ1-1; possibly TRBD1 for D (6 bases). V was pared by 1 base and J by 0 bases, with 12 bases between. Per germline, CDR1 LNHNV and CDR2 YYDKDF (reference sequence). This CDR3 comprises 16 residues. This chain's CDR3 is CATSRGFDRMNTEAFF. The CDR3 nucleotides read TGTGCCACCAGCAGAGGTTTCGACAGGATGAACACTGAAGCTTTCTTT.

The genes are TRBV11-3 and TRBJ2-7, with 7 bases that match TRBD2. Germline CDR1 is SGHNT and CDR2 is YENEEA. This CDR3 is 13 amino acids long. J was trimmed by 7 bases and V by 5 bases; bases with no gene match: 8. This CDR3 is CASSQALGGEQYF. CDR3 DNA: TGTGCCAGCAGCCAAGCCTTGGGGGGGGAGCAGTACTTC.